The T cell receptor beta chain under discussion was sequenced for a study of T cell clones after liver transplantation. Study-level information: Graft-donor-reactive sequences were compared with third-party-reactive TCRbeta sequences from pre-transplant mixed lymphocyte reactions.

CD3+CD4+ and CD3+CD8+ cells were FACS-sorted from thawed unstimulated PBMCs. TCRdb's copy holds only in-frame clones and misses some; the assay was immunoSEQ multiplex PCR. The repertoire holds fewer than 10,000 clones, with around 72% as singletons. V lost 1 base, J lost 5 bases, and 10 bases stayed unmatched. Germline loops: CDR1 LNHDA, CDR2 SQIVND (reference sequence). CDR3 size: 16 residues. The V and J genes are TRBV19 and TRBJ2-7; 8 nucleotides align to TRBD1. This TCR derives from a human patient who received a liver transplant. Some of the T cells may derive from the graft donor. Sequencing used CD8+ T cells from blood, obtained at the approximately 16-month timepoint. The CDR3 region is CASSIGVGTGGNEQYF. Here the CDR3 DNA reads TGTGCCAGTAGTATAGGAGTTGGAACAGGGGGTAACGAGCAGTACTTC.